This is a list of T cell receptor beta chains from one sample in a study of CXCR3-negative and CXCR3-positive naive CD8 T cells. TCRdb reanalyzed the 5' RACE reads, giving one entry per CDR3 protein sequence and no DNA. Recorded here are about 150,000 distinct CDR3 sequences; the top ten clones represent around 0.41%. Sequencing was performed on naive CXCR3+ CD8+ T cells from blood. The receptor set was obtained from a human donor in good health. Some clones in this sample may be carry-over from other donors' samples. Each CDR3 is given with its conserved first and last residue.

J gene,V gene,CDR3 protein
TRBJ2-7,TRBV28,CASSLTSGGDYEQYF
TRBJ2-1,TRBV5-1,CASSLDGTSGSNEQFF
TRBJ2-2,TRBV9,CASSVVSGGAGELFF
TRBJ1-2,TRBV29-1,CSVTLQGAFYGYTF
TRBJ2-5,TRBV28,CASSSGMSDGETQYF
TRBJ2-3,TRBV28,CASSLSGPGTDTQYF
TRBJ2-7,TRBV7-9,CASSLPRTGPPGEQYF
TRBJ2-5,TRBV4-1,CVSSQVRWEQETQYF
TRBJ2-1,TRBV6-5,CASSYSNGRASYNEQFF
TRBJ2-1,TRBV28,CASSFMRVYNEQFF
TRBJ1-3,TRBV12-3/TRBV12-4,CASSLRDLSGNTIYF
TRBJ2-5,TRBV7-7,CAVPAGTGQETQYF
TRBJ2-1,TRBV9,CASSHGSYNEQFF
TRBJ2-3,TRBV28,CASSPVWAGGPNSTDTQYF
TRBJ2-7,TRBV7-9,CASSLTYGTHTYEQYF
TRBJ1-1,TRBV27,CASSTQGGGTEAFF
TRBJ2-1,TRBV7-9,CASSLDSWGSYNEQFF
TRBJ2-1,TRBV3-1,CASSQVEAGGPEIF
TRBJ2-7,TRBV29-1,CSAGTVSYEQYF
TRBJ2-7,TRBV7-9,CASSPRLAYEQYF
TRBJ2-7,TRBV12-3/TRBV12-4,CASSLDRGFYEQYF
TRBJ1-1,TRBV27,CASSLDGYSEAFF
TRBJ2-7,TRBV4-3,CASSQDTVGGDNEQYF
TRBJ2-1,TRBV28,CASRSGTASYNEQFF
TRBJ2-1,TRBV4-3,CASSQDGRAPYNEQFF
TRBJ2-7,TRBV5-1,CASRSDSSYEQYF
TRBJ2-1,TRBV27,CASGFGLGSSYNEQFF
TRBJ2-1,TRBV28,CASTPRGIFDEQFF
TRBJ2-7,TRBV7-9,CASSSPGDRGGYEQYF
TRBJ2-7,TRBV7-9,CASSLMVTGSYEQYF
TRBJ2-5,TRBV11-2,CASSFFSREARETQYF
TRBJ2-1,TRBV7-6,CASSLDWGDSSYNEQFF
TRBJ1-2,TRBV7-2,CASSLSGGLAVDGYTF
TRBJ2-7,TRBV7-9,CASSHTDTSSYEQYF
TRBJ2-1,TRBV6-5,CATVTSGTGREQFF
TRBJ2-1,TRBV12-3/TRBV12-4,CASSLRSSGSDEQFF
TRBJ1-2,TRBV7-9,CASSLEVNYGYTF
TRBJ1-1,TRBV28,CASSSGCTEAFF
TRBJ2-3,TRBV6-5,CASSSGGFTSTDTQYF
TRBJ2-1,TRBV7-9,CASSSTETSRAYNEQFF
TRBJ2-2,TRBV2,CASSDPDRVTNTGELFF
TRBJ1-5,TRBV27,CASSPVGPRAGAQHF
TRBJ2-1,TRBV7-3,CASSLTSGNNEQFF
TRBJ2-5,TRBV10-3,CAISEVWGQGMKTQYF
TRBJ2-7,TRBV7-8,CASSLVQLGDRGPYEQYF